These 21 T cell receptor beta chains originate from one sample sequenced in a study of cytomegalovirus exposure and HLA in healthy donors. Sequencing used immunoSEQ multiplex PCR; TCRdb keeps in-frame clones, though not all of them. Of 75,000 to 90,000 clones in the sample, almost 97% were seen once. Sequenced sample: PBMCs. The receptors here all came from a man between 18 and 29 years old in good health and CMV-seropositive.

This chain links TRBV14 with TRBJ2-1; 12 bases agree with TRBD2. The CDR3 length is 20 residues. V lost 4 bases to trimming and J lost 2 bases; unmatched junction nucleotides: 15. Germline V gives CDR1 SGHDN, CDR2 FVKESK. Here the CDR3 reads CASSPGRRLAGVRAYNEQFF. CDR3 DNA sequence: TGTGCCAGCAGCCCTGGGAGGAGACTAGCGGGAGTAAGGGCCTACAATGAGCAGTTCTTC.

The chain couples TRBV5-1 to TRBJ2-3, with 14 positions matching TRBD2. CDR1 and CDR2 from the germline V gene are SGHRS and YFSETQ. With 2 bases clipped from V and 4 bases from J, the junction kept 9 bases outside the gene matches. The CDR3 consists of 18 residues. CDR3 coding DNA: TGCGCCAGCAGCTTTCCGGGACTAGCGGGAGTCTTGTCAGATACGCAGTATTTT. Its protein is CASSFPGLAGVLSDTQYF.

This chain joins TRBV19 and TRBJ1-1; D perhaps matches TRBD1 (5 bases). The CDR3 has 15 amino acids. The V end was cut by 3 bases, the J end by 12 bases, with 23 bases between. Looked up from germline, CDR1 is LNHDA and CDR2 is SQIVND (reference sequence). The CDR3: CASSIGGGPGSVTFF. CDR3 nucleotides: TGTGCCAGTAGTATCGGGGGGGGACCCGGGAGTGTAACTTTCTTT.

V gene TRBV6-1 combines with J gene TRBJ1-3, with no clear D. The CDR3 length is 14 residues. Trimming stripped 10 bases from V and 0 bases from J, with 13 bases between. In germline, CDR1 is MNHNS, CDR2 SASEGT. The CDR3 protein is CATGDAASGNTIYF. The CDR3, as DNA: TGTGCCACCGGAGATGCGGCCTCTGGAAACACCATATATTTT.

The chain couples TRBV28 to TRBJ2-7; 9 positions agree with TRBD2. The CDR3 totals 16 residues. V lost 2 bases, J lost 4 bases, and 9 bases stayed unmatched. CDR1 is MDHEN, CDR2 SYDVKM, per germline. The CDR3 DNA is TGTGCCAGCAGTTTACGAGGCGGGAGGGCCGAGTACGAGCAGTACTTC. Protein product: CASSLRGGRAEYEQYF.

The chain employs TRBV7-8 and TRBJ1-2, with D unresolved. Looked up from germline, CDR1 is SGHVS and CDR2 is FQNEAQ. The CDR3 has 14 amino acids. Trimming removed 1 base at V and 0 bases at J, with 6 bases between. CDR3 nucleotide sequence: TGTGCCAGCAGCTTAGGCGAGACTAACTATGGCTACACCTTC. It encodes CASSLGETNYGYTF.

This chain uses TRBV27 with TRBJ1-1; TRBD1 is a possible D gene (6 bases). The CDR3 loop spans 14 amino acids. Trimming stripped 5 bases from V and 4 bases from J, with 14 bases between. Germline V gene lookup returns CDR1 MNHEY and CDR2 SMNVEV (reference sequence). CDR3 loop: CASSPRGGSTEAFF. For the CDR3, the DNA is TGTGCCAGCAGTCCACGGGGGGGCTCCACTGAAGCTTTCTTT.

The chain links TRBV7-8 to TRBJ2-2; 10 bases agree with TRBD1. Germline CDR1 SGHVS, CDR2 FQNEAQ. This CDR3 comprises 15 residues. V trimming: 4 bases; J trimming: 7 bases; junction bases outside the gene matches: 6. CDR3 sequence (DNA): TGTGCCAGCAGCTCCAGAGACAGGGGGCACGGGGAGCTGTTTTTT. Its translation is CASSSRDRGHGELFF.

V and J are TRBV11-2 and TRBJ2-7, with 7 bases lining up with TRBD2. CDR3 length equals 13 residues. Trimming removed 6 bases from V and 3 bases from J; junction bases left unmatched: 5. Germline values: CDR1 SGHAT, CDR2 FQNNGV. CDR3 DNA: TGTGCCAGCAGGCGGGAGTCCCTCTACGAGCAGTACTTC. Translating it yields CASRRESLYEQYF. The full variable domain, completed using reference TRBV11-2 and TRBJ2-7, is EAGVAQSPRYKIIEKRQSVAFWCNPISGHATLYWYQQILGQGPKLLIQFQNNGVVDDSQLPKDRFSAERLKGVDSTLKIQPAKLEDSAVYLCASRRESLYEQYFGPGTRLTVT.

V gene TRBV5-4 combines with J gene TRBJ2-5; D might be TRBD1 (6 bases). CDR1 and CDR2 (germline): SGHNT, YYREEE (reference sequence). Trimming removed 4 bases at V and 5 bases at J, with 24 bases between. The CDR3 loop spans 17 amino acids. The CDR3, as DNA: TGTGCCAGCAGCGCAAAGACAGGTGGAGCGAGGCAGGAGACCCAGTACTTC. It yields the protein CASSAKTGGARQETQYF.

The chain links TRBV30 to TRBJ2-3, with D maybe TRBD1 (6 bases). The CDR3 has 15 amino acids. The V end was cut by 0 bases, the J end by 3 bases, with 13 bases between. The germline V gene encodes CDR1 GTSNPN and CDR2 SVGIG (reference sequence). DNA of the CDR3: TGTGCCTGGAGTGTACCCCAGGGGATGACAGATACGCAGTATTTT. This sequence encodes CAWSVPQGMTDTQYF.

The chain carries TRBV23-1 and TRBJ2-1, with 10 positions matching TRBD2. TRBV23-1 is noted as an ORF with a role that remains uncertain. The CDR3 is 15 amino acids. Trimming removed 4 bases from V and 9 bases from J; junction bases left unmatched: 9. The CDR3 DNA follows: TGCGCCAGCAGTCTGCTAGCGGGAGTGGTGTTTGAGCAGTTCTTC. This translates into CASSLLAGVVFEQFF.

V gene TRBV2 combines with J gene TRBJ2-7, with D possibly TRBD1 on 6 matching bases. V lost 7 bases, J lost 0 bases, and 13 bases lay in between. Germline V gives CDR1 SNHLY, CDR2 FYNNEI. The CDR3 is 14 residues long. CDR3 in amino acids: CASKTTGSSYEQYF. The CDR3 DNA reads as TGTGCCAGCAAAACTACAGGGAGCTCCTACGAGCAGTACTTC.

The chain links TRBV29-1 to TRBJ2-3; tentatively, D is TRBD2 (6 bases). From germline, CDR1 is SQVTM and CDR2 ANQGSEA. There are 13 residues in the CDR3. Between the trimmed V and J ends, which lost 6 bases and 3 bases, there was a span of 13 bases. CDR3 DNA sequence: TGCAGCGTAGCGGGTTGGAAGACAGATACGCAGTATTTT. Translation gives CSVAGWKTDTQYF.

With respect to this clone: This CDR3 is also generated by other DNA sequences in the sample. The V gene is TRBV19, the J gene TRBJ2-2; D may be TRBD1 (7 bases). The germline CDR1 and CDR2 sequences are LNHDA and SQIVND (reference sequence). The V end was cut by 5 bases, the J end by 1 base, with 11 bases between. This CDR3 spans 15 amino acids. CDR3 residues: CASSRGTENTGELFF. Here the CDR3 DNA reads TGTGCCAGTAGTCGGGGGACAGAGAACACCGGGGAGCTGTTTTTT.

CDR3 DNA: TGTGCCAGCAGGTTGGGGCTCTCGAACACTGAAGCTTTCTTT. It specifies CASRLGLSNTEAFF. The chain combines TRBV2 with TRBJ1-1, with TRBD1 as a possible D gene (5 bases). The V gene lost 6 bases and the J gene lost 1 base, with 12 bases spanning the gap. The CDR3 is made up of 14 amino acids. Germline CDR1 SNHLY, CDR2 FYNNEI.

This rearrangement joins TRBV27 to TRBJ1-1, with D possibly TRBD1 on 5 matching bases. V lost 5 bases, J lost 1 base, and 17 bases lay in between. The length of the CDR3 is 16 residues. Germline V gene data show CDR1 as MNHEY and CDR2 as SMNVEV (reference sequence). The CDR3 is CASSRFMGGGNTEAFF. CDR3 DNA sequence: TGTGCCAGCAGTCGTTTTATGGGGGGTGGGAACACTGAAGCTTTCTTT.

The chain is built from TRBV5-4 and TRBJ2-6, with 9 bases lining up with TRBD1. The CDR3 has 20 residues. J was trimmed by 2 bases and V by 4 bases; bases with no gene match: 16. Germline CDR1 SGHNT, CDR2 YYREEE (reference sequence). The CDR3 loop reads CASSPQPDRGVVPGANVLTF. The DNA of the CDR3 is TGTGCCAGCAGCCCTCAGCCTGACAGGGGGGTGGTGCCTGGGGCCAACGTCCTGACTTTC.

The chain combines TRBV5-1 with TRBJ2-7; D may be TRBD1 (6 bases). There are 14 residues in the CDR3. With 2 bases removed from V and 3 bases from J, the gap between germline ends came to 12 bases. Per germline, CDR1 SGHRS and CDR2 YFSETQ. CDR3 nucleotide sequence: TGCGCCAGCAGCTTCAACAGGGTTGGCTACGAGCAGTACTTC. The encoded protein is CASSFNRVGYEQYF.

This chain joins TRBV6-1 and TRBJ1-1; 8 positions agree with TRBD1. CDR3 length: 14 amino acids. CDR1 and CDR2 from the germline V gene are MNHNS and SASEGT. Trimming at V came to 3 bases and at J to 5 bases, leaving 5 bases not matched to a gene. The CDR3 sequence: CASSETGAWTEAFF. The CDR3, as DNA: TGTGCCAGCAGTGAGACAGGGGCATGGACTGAAGCTTTCTTT.

The chain uses TRBV10-3 and TRBJ2-7; D might be TRBD2 (5 bases). In germline, CDR1 is ENHRY, CDR2 SYGVKD. V was pared by 3 bases and J by 2 bases, with 11 bases between. This CDR3 spans 14 amino acids. The CDR3 DNA reads as TGTGCCATCAGTGATAGCTCGGGGACCTACGAGCAGTACTTC. Protein sequence: CAISDSSGTYEQYF.